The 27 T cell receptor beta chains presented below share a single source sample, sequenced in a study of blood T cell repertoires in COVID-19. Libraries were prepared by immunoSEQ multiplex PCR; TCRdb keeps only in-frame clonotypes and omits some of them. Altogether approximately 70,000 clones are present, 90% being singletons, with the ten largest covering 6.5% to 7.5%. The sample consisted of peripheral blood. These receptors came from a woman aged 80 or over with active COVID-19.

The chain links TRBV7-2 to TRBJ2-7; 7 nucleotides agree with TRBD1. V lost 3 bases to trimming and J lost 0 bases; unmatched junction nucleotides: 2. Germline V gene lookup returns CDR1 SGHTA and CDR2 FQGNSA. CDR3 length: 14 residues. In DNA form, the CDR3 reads TGTGCCAGCAGCTTGAGGACAGGCTCCTACGAGCAGTACTTC. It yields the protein CASSLRTGSYEQYF. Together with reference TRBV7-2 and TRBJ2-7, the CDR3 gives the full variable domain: GAGVSQSPSNKVTEKGKDVELRCDPISGHTALYWYRQSLGQGLEFLIYFQGNSAPDKSGLPSDRFSAERTGGSVSTLTIQRTQQEDSAVYLCASSLRTGSYEQYFGPGTRLTVT.

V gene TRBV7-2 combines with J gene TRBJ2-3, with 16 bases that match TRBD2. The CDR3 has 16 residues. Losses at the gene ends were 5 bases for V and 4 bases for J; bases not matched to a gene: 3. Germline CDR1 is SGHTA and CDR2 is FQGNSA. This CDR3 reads CASSTGTSGRADTQYF. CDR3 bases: TGTGCCAGCAGCACCGGGACTAGCGGGAGGGCAGATACGCAGTATTTT.

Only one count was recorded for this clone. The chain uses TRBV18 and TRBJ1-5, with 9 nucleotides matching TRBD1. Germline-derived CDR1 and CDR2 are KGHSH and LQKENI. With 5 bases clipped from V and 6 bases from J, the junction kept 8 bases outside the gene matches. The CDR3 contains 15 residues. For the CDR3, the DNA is TGTGCCAGCTCAGGGGACAGGGACGGGATTCAGCCCCAGCATTTT. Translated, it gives CASSGDRDGIQPQHF.

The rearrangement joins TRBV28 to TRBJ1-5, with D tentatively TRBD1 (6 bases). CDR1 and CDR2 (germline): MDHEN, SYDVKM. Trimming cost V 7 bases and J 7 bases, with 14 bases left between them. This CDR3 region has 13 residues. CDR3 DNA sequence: TGTGCCAGCACCTCAGGGGAATGGCAGCCCCAGCATTTT. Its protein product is CASTSGEWQPQHF.

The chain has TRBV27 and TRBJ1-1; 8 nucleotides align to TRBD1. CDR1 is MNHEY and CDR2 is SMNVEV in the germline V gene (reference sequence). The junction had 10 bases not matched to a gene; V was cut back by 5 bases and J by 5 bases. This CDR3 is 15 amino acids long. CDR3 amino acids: CASSAGQGARTEAFF. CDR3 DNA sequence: TGTGCCAGCAGTGCCGGCCAGGGGGCGAGGACTGAAGCTTTCTTT.

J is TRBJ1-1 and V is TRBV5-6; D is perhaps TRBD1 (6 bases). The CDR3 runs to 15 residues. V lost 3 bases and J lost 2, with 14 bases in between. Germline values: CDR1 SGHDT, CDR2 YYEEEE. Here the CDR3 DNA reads TGTGCCAGCAGCTCCCCAGGGGATTTTAACACTGAAGCTTTCTTT. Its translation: CASSSPGDFNTEAFF. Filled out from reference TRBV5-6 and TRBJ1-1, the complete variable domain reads DAGVTQSPTHLIKTRGQQVTLRCSPKSGHDTVSWYQQALGQGPQFIFQYYEEEERQRGNFPDRFSGHQFPNYSSELNVNALLLGDSALYLCASSSPGDFNTEAFFGQGTRLTVV.

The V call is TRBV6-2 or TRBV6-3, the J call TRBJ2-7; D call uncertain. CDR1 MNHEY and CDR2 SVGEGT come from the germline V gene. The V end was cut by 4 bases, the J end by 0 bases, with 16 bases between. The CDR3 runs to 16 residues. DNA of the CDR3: TGTGCCAGCAGTTTCCCGCGTGTCGGTGGCTCCTACGAGCAGTACTTC. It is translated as CASSFPRVGGSYEQYF.

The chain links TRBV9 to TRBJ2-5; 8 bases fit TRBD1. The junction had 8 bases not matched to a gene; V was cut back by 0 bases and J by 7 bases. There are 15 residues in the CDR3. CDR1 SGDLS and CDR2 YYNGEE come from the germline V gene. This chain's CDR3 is CASSVGTGSLATQYF. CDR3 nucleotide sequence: TGTGCCAGCAGCGTAGGGACAGGGTCCTTAGCGACCCAGTACTTC.

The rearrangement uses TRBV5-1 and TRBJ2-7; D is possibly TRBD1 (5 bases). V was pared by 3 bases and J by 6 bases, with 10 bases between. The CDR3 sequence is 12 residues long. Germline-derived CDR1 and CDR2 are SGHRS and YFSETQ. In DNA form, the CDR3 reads TGCGCCAGCAGCTCAGGGATGGTCGAGCAGTACTTC. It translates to CASSSGMVEQYF.

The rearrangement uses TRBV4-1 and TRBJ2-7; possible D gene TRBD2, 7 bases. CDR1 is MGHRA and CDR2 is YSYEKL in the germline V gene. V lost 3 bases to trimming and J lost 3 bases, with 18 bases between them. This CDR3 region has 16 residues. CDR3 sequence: CASSHHPGGGIYEQYF. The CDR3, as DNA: TGCGCCAGCAGCCACCACCCGGGGGGCGGGATCTACGAGCAGTACTTC.

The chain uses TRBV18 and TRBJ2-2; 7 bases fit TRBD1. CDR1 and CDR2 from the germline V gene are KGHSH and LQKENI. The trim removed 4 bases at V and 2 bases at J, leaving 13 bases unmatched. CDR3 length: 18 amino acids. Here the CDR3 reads CASSLLVGQVANTGELFF. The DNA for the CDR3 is TGTGCCAGCTCACTATTAGTCGGACAGGTTGCAAACACCGGGGAGCTGTTTTTT.

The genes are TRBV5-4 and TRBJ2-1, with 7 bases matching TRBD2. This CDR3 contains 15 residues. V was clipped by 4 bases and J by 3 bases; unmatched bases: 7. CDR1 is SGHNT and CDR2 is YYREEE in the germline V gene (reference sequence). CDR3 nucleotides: TGTGCCAGCAGCCGAAGCACTAGCGACTACAATGAGCAGTTCTTC. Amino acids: CASSRSTSDYNEQFF.

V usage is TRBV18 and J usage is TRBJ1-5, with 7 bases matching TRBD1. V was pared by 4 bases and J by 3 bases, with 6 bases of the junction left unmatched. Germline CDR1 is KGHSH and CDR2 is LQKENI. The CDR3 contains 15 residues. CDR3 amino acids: CASSRQGSANQPQHF. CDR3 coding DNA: TGTGCCAGCTCACGACAGGGCTCGGCCAATCAGCCCCAGCATTTT.

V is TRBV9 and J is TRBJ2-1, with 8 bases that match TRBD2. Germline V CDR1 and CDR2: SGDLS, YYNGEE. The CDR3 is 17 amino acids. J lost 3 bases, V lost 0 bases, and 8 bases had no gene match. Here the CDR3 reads CASSVEASGHRYNEQFF. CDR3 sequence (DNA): TGTGCCAGCAGCGTAGAGGCTAGCGGGCATCGCTACAATGAGCAGTTCTTC.

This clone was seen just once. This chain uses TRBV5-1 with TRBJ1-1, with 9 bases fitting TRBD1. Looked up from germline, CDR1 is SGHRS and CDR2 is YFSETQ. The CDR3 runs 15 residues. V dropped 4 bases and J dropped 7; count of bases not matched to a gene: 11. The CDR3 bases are TGCGCCAGCAGCCCCCGGGGACAGGGTAGTGTTGAAGCTTTCTTT. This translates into CASSPRGQGSVEAFF. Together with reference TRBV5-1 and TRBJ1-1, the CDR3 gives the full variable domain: KAGVTQTPRYLIKTRGQQVTLSCSPISGHRSVSWYQQTPGQGLQFLFEYFSETQRNKGNFPGRFSGRQFSNSRSEMNVSTLELGDSALYLCASSPRGQGSVEAFFGQGTRLTVV.

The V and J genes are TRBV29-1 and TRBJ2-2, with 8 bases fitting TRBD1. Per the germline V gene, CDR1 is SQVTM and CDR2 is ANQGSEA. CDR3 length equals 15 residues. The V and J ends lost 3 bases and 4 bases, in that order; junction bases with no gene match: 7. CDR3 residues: CSVERADRVTGELFF. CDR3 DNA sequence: TGCAGCGTTGAGAGGGCGGACAGGGTCACCGGGGAGCTGTTTTTT.

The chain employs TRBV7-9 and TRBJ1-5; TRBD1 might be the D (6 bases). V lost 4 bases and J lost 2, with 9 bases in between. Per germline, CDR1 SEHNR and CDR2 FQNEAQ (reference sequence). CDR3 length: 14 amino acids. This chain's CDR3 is CASSSQGRNQPQHF. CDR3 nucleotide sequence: TGTGCCAGCAGCTCACAGGGCCGCAATCAGCCCCAGCATTTT. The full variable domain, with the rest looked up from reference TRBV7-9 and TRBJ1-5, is DTGVSQNPRHKITKRGQNVTFRCDPISEHNRLYWYRQTLGQGPEFLTYFQNEAQLEKSRLLSDRFSAERPKGSFSTLEIQRTEQGDSAMYLCASSSQGRNQPQHFGDGTRLSIL.

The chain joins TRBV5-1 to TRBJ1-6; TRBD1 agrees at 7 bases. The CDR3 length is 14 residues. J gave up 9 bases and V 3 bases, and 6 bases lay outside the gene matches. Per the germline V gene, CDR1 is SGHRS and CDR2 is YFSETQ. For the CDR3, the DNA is TGCGCCAGCAGCTCGGGACAGATTGGTTCACCCCTCCACTTT. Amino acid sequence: CASSSGQIGSPLHF.

The CDR3 region has the DNA TGTGCCAGCAGGGACGGACAGGGTTATAATTCACCCCTCCACTTT. It codes for CASRDGQGYNSPLHF. The chain carries TRBV28 and TRBJ1-6; TRBD1 matches at 8 bases. In germline, CDR1 is MDHEN, CDR2 SYDVKM. CDR3 length: 15 residues. The junction had 5 bases not matched to a gene; V was cut back by 6 bases and J by 4 bases.

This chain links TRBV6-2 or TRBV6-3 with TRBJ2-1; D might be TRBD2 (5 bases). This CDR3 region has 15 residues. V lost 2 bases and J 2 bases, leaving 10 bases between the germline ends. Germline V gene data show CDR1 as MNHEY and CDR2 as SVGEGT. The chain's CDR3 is CASSYEAGTYNEQFF. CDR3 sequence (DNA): TGTGCCAGCAGTTACGAGGCGGGTACCTACAATGAGCAGTTCTTC.

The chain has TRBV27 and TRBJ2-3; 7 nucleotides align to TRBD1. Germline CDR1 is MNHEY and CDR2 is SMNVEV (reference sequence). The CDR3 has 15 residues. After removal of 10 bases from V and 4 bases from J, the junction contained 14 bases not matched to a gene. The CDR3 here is CATRPWTGGADTQYF. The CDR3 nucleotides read TGTGCCACCCGTCCATGGACAGGTGGTGCAGATACGCAGTATTTT.

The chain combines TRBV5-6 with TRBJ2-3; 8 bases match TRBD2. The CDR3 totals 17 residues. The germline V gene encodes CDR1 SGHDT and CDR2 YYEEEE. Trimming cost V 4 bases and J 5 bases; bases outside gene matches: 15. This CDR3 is CASSRSGSGSLIDTQYF. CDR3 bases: TGTGCCAGCAGCAGATCGGGGAGCGGGAGTCTGATAGATACGCAGTATTTT. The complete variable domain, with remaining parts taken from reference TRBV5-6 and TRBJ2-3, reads DAGVTQSPTHLIKTRGQQVTLRCSPKSGHDTVSWYQQALGQGPQFIFQYYEEEERQRGNFPDRFSGHQFPNYSSELNVNALLLGDSALYLCASSRSGSGSLIDTQYFGPGTRLTVL.

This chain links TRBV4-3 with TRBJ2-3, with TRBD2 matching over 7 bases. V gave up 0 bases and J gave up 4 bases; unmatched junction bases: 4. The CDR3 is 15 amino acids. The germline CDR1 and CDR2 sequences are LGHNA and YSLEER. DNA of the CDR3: TGCGCCAGCAGCCAAGATGCCCTAGCGGCAGATACGCAGTATTTT. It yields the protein CASSQDALAADTQYF.

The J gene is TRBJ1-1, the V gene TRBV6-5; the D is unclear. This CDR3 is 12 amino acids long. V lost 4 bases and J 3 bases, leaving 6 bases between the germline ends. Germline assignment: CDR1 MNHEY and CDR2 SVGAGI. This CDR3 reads CASSFPDTEAFF. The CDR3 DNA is TGTGCCAGCAGTTTCCCCGACACTGAAGCTTTCTTT.

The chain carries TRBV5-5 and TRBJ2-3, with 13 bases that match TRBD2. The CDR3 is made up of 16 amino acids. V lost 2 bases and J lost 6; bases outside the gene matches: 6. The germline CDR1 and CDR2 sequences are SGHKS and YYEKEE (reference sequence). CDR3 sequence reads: CASSFWTSGSGDTQYF. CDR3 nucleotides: TGTGCCAGCAGCTTTTGGACTAGCGGGAGTGGGGATACGCAGTATTTT.

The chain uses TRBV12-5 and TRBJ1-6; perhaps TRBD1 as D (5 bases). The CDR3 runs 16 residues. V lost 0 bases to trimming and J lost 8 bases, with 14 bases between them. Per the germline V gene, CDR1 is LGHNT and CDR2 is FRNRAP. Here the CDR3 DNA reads TGTGCTAGTGGTTTGGTACTCCAGGGTTTAGATTCACCCCTCCACTTT. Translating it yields CASGLVLQGLDSPLHF.

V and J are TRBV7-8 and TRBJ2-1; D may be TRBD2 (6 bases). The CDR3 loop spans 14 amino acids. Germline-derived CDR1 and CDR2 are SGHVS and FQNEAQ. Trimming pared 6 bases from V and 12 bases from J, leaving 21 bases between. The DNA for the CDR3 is TGTGCCAGCAGTCCGCACGCCCTAGCGTTCGGGCAGTTCTTC. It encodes CASSPHALAFGQFF.